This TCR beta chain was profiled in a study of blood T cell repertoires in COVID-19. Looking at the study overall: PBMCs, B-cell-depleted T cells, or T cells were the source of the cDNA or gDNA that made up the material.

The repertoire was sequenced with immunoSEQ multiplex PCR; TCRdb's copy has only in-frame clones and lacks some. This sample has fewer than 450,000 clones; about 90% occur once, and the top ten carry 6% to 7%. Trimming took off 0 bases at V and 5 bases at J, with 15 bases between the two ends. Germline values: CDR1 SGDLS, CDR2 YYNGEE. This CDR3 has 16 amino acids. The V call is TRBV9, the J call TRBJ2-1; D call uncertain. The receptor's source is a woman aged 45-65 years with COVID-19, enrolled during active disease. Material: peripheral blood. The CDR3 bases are TGTGCCAGCAGCGTAGTTTCACGACCGACACACAATGAGCAGTTCTTC. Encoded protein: CASSVVSRPTHNEQFF. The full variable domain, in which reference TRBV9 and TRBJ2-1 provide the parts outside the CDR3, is DSGVTQTPKHLITATGQRVTLRCSPRSGDLSVYWYQQSLDQGLQFLIQYYNGEERAKGNILERFSAQQFPDLHSELNLSSLELGDSALYFCASSVVSRPTHNEQFFGPGTRLTVL.